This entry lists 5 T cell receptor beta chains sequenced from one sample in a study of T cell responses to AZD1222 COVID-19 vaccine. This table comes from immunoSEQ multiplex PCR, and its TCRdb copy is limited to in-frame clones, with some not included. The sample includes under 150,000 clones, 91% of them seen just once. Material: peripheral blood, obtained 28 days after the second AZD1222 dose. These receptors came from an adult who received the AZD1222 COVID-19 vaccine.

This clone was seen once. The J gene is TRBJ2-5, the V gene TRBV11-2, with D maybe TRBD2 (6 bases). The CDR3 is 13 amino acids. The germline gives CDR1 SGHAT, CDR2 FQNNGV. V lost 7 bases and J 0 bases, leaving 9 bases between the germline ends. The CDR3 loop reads CASTRGNQETQYF. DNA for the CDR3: TGTGCCAGCACGCGGGGTAACCAAGAGACCCAGTACTTC.

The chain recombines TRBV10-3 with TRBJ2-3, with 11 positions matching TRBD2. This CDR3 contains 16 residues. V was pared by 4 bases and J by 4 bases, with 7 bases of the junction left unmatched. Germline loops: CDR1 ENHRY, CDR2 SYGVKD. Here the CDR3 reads CAISGGTSGEADTQYF. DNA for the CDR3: TGTGCCATCAGTGGCGGGACTAGCGGTGAGGCAGATACGCAGTATTTT.

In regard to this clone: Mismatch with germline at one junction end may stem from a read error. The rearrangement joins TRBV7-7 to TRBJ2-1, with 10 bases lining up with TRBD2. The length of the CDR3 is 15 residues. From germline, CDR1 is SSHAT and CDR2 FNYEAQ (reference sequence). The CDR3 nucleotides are TGTGCTAGCAGCCCACTAGCGGGAAGCCGCAATGAGCAGTTCTTC. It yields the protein CASSPLAGSRNEQFF.

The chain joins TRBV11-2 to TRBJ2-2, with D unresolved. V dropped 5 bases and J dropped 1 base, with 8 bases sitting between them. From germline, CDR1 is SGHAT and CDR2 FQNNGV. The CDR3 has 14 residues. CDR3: CASSIRQNTGELFF. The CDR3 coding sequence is TGTGCCAGCAGCATCCGACAGAACACCGGGGAGCTGTTTTTT.

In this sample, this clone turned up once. In nucleotides, the CDR3 is TGCGCCAGCAGCTTGGGGGCGGGAGGGGGGGCTGAGCAGTTCTTC. This codes for CASSLGAGGGAEQFF. The chain combines TRBV5-1 with TRBJ2-1; 9 bases agree with TRBD2. The CDR3 sequence is 15 residues long. Germline loops: CDR1 SGHRS, CDR2 YFSETQ. J gave up 9 bases and V 0 bases, and 7 bases lay outside the gene matches.